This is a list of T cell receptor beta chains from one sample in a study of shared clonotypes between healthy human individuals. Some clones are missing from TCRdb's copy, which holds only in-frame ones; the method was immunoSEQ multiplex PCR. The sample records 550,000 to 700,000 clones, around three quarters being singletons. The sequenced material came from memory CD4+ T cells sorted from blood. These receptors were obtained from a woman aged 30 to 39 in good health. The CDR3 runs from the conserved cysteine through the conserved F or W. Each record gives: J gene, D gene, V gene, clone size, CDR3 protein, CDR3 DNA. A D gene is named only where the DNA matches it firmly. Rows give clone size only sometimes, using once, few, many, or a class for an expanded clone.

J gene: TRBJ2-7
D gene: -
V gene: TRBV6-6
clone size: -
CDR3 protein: CASSYADREVYEQYF
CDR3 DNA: TGTGCCAGCAGTTACGCCGACAGGGAGGTGTACGAGCAGTACTTC

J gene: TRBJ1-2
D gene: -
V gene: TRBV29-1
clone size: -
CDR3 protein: CSVWGDYGYTF
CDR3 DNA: TGCAGCGTCTGGGGGGATTATGGCTACACCTTC

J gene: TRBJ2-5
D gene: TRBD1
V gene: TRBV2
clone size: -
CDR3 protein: CASSVGQGFQETQYF
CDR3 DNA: TGTGCCAGCAGTGTGGGACAGGGCTTCCAAGAGACCCAGTACTTC

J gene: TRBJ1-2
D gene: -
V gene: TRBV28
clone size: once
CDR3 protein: CASSPPPRGLHYGYTF
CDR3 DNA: TGTGCCAGCAGCCCACCCCCCCGGGGGCTACACTATGGCTACACCTTC

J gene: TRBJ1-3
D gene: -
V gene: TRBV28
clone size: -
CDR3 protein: CASKKGRSGNTIYF
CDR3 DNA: TGTGCCAGCAAAAAGGGACGCTCTGGAAACACCATATATTTT

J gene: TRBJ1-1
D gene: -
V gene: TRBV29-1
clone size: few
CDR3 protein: CSLGTDERKAFF
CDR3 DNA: TGCAGCCTTGGGACCGATGAGCGGAAAGCTTTCTTT

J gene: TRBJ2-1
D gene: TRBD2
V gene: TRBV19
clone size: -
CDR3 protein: CASSITSGSSYNEQFF
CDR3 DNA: TGTGCCAGTAGTATCACTAGCGGAAGCTCCTACAATGAGCAGTTCTTC

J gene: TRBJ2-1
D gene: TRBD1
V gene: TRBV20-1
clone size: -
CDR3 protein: CSANPGQVF
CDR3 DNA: TGCAGTGCAAACCCGGGACAGGTCTTC

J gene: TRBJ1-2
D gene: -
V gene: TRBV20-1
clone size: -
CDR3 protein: CSAHNYGYTF
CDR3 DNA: TGCAGTGCTCACAACTATGGCTACACCTTC

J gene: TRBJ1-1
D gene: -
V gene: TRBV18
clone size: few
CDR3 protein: CASSPPGAGTEAFF
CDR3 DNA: TGTGCCAGCTCACCACCTGGGGCTGGCACTGAAGCTTTCTTT

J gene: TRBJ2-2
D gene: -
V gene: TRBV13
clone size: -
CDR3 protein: CASSLLDRHTGELFF
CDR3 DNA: TGTGCCAGCAGCTTATTAGACAGACACACCGGGGAGCTGTTTTTT

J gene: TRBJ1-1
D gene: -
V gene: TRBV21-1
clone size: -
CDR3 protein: CASSRQKNTEAFF
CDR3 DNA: TGTGCCAGCAGCAGACAGAAGAACACTGAAGCTTTCTTT

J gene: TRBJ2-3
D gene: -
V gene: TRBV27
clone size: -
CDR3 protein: CASRRDPLRVQYF
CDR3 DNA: TGTGCCAGCAGGCGGGACCCCCTCAGGGTGCAGTATTTT

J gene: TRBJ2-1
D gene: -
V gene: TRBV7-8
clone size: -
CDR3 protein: CASNLIRSSYNEQFF
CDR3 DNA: TGTGCCAGCAACCTAATCAGGAGCTCCTACAATGAGCAGTTCTTC

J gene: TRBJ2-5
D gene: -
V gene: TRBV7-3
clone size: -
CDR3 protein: CASSLRPGRGETQYF
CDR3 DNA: TGTGCCAGCAGCTTAAGGCCAGGCAGGGGAGAGACCCAGTACTTC

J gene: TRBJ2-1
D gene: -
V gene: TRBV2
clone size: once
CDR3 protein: CASKSSGLKGHEQFF
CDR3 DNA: TGTGCCAGCAAAAGTTCGGGGCTTAAAGGGCATGAGCAGTTCTTC

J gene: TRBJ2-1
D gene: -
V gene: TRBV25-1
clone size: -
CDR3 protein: CASRDSPYNEQFF
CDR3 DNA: TGTGCCAGCAGGGACAGCCCCTACAATGAGCAGTTCTTC

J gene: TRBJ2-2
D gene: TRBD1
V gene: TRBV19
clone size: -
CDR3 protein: CASSPIGQGGGGELFF
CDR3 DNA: TGTGCCAGTAGTCCGATCGGACAGGGAGGCGGCGGGGAGCTGTTTTTT

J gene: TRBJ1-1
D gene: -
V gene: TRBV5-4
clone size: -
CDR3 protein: CASSLEPEGTEAFF
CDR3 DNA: TGTGCCAGCAGCTTGGAACCCGAAGGCACTGAAGCTTTCTTT

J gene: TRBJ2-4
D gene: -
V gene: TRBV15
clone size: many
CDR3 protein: CATSQRGGPKNIQYF
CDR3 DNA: TGTGCCACCTCCCAAAGGGGGGGTCCCAAAAACATTCAGTACTTC

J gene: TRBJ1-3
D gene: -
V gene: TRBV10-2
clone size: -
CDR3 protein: CASSTGGFGGNTIYF
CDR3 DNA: TGCGCCAGCAGCACCGGGGGGTTTGGTGGAAACACCATATATTTT

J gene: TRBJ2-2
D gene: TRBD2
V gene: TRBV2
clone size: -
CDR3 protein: CASSVSGRVTGELFF
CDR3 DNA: TGTGCCAGCAGTGTTAGCGGGAGGGTCACCGGGGAGCTGTTTTTT

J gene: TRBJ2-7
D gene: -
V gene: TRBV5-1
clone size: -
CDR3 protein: CASSLASTYEQYF
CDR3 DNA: TGCGCCAGCAGCTTAGCGTCTACCTACGAGCAGTACTTC

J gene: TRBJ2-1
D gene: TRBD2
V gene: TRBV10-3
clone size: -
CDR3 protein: CAIRTSGSYNEQFF
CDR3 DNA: TGTGCCATCCGGACTAGCGGCTCCTACAATGAGCAGTTCTTC

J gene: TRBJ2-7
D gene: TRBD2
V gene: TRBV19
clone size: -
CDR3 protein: CASSEGLRLGQYF
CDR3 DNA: TGTGCCAGTAGCGAGGGACTACGCTTGGGGCAGTACTTC

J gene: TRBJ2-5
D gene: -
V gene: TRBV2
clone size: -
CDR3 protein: CASSDLGVETQYF
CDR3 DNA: TGTGCCAGCAGTGACCTAGGGGTAGAGACCCAGTACTTC

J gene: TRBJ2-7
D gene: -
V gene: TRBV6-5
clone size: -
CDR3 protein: CASSRTRSLTYEQYF
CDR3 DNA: TGTGCCAGCAGCCGCACCAGGAGTCTCACCTACGAGCAGTACTTC

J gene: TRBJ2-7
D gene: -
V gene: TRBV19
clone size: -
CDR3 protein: CASSIVSTSSQYEQYF
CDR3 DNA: TGTGCCAGTAGTATAGTATCGACCTCCTCCCAGTACGAGCAGTACTTC

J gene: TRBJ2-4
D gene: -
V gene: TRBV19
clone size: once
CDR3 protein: CASSPRGGAAKNIQYF
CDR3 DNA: TGTGCCAGTAGTCCAAGGGGTGGTGCAGCCAAAAACATTCAGTACTTC

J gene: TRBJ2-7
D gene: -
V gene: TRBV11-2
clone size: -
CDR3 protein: CASSFRTRTESSTYEQYF
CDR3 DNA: TGTGCCAGCAGCTTCCGCACTCGGACAGAGAGTTCTACCTACGAGCAGTACTTC

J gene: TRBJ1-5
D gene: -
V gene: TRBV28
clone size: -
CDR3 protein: CASSFKGFQPQHF
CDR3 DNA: TGTGCCAGCAGTTTTAAGGGGTTCCAGCCCCAGCATTTT